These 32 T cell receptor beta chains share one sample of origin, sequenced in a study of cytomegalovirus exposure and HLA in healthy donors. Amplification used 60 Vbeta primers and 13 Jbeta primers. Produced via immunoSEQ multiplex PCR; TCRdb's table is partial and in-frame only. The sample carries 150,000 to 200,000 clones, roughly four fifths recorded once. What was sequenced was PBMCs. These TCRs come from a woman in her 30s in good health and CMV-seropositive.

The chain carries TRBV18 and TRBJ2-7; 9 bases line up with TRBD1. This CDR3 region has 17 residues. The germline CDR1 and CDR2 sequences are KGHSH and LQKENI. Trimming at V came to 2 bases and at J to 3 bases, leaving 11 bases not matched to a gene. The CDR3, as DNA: TGTGCCAGCTCACCAGCCGGGACAGGGAGGAGAGGCTACGAGCAGTACTTC. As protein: CASSPAGTGRRGYEQYF.

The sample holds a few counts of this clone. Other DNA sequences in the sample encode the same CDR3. The CDR3 region is CASSPPTGTYEQYF. The DNA of the CDR3 is TGTGCCAGCTCACCACCGACAGGAACCTACGAGCAGTACTTC. The chain couples TRBV18 to TRBJ2-7; maybe TRBD1 (6 bases). CDR3 length: 14 residues. Trimming took off 0 bases at V and 2 bases at J, with 8 bases between the two ends. Germline CDR1 is KGHSH and CDR2 is LQKENI.

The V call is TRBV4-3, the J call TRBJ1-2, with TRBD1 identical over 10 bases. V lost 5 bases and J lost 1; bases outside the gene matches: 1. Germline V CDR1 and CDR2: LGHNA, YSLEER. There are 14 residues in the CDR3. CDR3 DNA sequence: TGCGCCAGCAGCAGGGACAGGGGTAACTATGGCTACACCTTC. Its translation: CASSRDRGNYGYTF.

The CDR3 loop is CASRLQGANYGYTF. In nucleotides, the CDR3 is TGTGCCAGCAGATTACAGGGGGCTAACTATGGCTACACCTTC. The chain has TRBV5-4 and TRBJ1-2; 8 bases map to TRBD1. V gave up 5 bases and J gave up 0 bases; unmatched junction bases: 3. Germline V gene lookup returns CDR1 SGHNT and CDR2 YYREEE (reference sequence). This CDR3 is built from 14 residues.

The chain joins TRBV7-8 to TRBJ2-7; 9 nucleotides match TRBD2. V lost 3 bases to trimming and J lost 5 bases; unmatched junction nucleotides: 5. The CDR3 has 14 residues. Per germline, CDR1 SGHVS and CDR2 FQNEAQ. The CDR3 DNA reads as TGTGCCAGCAGCTTCGGAGCGGGGGGCGACGAGCAGTACTTC. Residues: CASSFGAGGDEQYF.

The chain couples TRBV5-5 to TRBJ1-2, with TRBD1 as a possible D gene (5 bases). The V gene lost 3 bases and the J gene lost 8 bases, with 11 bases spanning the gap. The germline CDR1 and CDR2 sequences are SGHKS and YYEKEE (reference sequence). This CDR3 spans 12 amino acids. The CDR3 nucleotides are TGTGCCAGCAGCTGGCCGCCAGGGGGCTACACCTTC. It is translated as CASSWPPGGYTF.

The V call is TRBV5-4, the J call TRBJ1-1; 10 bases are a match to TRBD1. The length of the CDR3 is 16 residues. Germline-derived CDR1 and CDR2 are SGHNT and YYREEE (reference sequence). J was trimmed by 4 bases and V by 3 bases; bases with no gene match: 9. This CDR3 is CASSSGQGRSGTEAFF. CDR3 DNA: TGTGCCAGCAGCTCGGGACAGGGGAGGTCGGGCACTGAAGCTTTCTTT.

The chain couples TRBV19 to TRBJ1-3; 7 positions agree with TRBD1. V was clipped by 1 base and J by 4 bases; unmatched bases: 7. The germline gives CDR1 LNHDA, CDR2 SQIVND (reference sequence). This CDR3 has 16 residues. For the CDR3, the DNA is TGTGCCAGTAGTATAGCATGGACAGGTCTCGGAAACACCATATATTTT. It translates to CASSIAWTGLGNTIYF.

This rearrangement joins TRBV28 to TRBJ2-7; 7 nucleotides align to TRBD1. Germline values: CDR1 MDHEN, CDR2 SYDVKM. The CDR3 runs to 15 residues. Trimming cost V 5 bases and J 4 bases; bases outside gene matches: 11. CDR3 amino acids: CASSPGVRDSYEQYF. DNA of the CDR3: TGTGCCAGCAGTCCCGGCGTCCGGGACAGTTACGAGCAGTACTTC.

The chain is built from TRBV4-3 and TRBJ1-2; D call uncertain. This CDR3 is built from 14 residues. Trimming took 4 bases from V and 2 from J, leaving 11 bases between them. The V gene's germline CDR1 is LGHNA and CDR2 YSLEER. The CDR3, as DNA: TGCGCCAGCAGCCCTTTAAATCCCAACTATGGCTACACCTTC. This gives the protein CASSPLNPNYGYTF.

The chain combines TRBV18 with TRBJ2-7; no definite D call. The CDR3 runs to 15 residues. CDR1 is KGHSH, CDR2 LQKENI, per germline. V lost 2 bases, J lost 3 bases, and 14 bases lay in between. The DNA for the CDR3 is TGTGCCAGCTCACCAAGTTTGGCCGCGGACTACGAGCAGTACTTC. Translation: CASSPSLAADYEQYF.

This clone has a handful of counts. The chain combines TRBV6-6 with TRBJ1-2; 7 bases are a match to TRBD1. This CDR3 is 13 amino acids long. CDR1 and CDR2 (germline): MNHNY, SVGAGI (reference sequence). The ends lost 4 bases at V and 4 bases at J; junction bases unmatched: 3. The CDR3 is CASSSGQPYGYTF. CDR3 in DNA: TGTGCCAGCAGTTCGGGACAGCCCTATGGCTACACCTTC.

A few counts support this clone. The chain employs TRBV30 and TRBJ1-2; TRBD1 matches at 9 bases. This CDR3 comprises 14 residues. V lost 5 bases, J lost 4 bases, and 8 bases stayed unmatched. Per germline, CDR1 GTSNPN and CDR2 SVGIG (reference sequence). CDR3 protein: CAWGPGQGVYGYTF. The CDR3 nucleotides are TGTGCCTGGGGACCGGGACAGGGAGTCTATGGCTACACCTTC.

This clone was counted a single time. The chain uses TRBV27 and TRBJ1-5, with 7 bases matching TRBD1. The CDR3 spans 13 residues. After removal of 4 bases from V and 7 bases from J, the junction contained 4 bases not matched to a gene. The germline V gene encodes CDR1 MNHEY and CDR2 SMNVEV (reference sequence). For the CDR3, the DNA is TGTGCCAGCAGTTACAGGGGTGACCAGCCCCAGCATTTT. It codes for CASSYRGDQPQHF.

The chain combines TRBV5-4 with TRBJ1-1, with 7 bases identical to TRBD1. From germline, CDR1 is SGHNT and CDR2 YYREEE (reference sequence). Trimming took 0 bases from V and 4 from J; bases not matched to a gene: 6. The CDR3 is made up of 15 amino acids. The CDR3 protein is CASSLDRGLRTEAFF. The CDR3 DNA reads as TGTGCCAGCAGCTTGGACAGGGGTTTACGCACTGAAGCTTTCTTT.

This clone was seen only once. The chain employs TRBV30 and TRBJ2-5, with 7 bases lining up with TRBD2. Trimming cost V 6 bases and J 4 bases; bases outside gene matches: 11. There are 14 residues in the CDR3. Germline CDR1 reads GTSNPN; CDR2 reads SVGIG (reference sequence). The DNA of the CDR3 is TGTGCCTGCCCCCATGTGGCGGGAGCAGAGACCCAGTACTTC. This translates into CACPHVAGAETQYF.

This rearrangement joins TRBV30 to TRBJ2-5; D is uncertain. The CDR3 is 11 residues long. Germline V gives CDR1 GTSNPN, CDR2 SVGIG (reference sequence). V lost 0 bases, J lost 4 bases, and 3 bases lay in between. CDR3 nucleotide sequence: TGTGCCTGGAGTGTACTAGAGACCCAGTACTTC. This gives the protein CAWSVLETQYF. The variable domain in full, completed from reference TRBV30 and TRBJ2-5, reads SQTIHQWPATLVQPVGSPLSLECTVEGTSNPNLYWYRQAAGRGLQLLFYSVGIGQISSEVPQNLSASRPQDRQFILSSKKLLLSDSGFYLCAWSVLETQYFGPGTRLLVL.

CDR3 in amino acids: CASSLPGQGSLSPLHF. In DNA form, the CDR3 reads TGTGCCAGCAGTTTACCGGGACAGGGGAGTCTCTCACCCCTCCACTTT. The rearrangement uses TRBV28 and TRBJ1-6, with TRBD1 identical over 10 bases. Unmatched junction bases numbered 8, after V lost 2 bases and J lost 10 bases. Germline V gene lookup returns CDR1 MDHEN and CDR2 SYDVKM. This CDR3 has 16 amino acids.

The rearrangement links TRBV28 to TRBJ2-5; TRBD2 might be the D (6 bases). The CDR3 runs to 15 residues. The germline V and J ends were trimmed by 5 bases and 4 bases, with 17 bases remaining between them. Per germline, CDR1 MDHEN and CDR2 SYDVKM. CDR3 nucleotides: TGTGCCAGCAGTAGCGGGTTCCGGCGTGCAGAGACCCAGTACTTC. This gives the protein CASSSGFRRAETQYF.

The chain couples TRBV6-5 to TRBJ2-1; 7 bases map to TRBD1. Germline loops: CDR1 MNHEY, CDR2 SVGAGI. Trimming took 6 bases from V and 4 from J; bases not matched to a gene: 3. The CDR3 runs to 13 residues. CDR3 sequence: CASRRDSYNEQFF. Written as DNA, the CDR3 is TGTGCCAGCAGGAGGGACAGTTACAATGAGCAGTTCTTC.

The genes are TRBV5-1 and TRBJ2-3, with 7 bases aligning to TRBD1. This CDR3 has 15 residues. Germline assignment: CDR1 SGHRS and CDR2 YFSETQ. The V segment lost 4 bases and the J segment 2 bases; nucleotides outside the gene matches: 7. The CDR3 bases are TGCGCCAGCAGCATGGGACAGATGGACACAGATACGCAGTATTTT. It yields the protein CASSMGQMDTDTQYF.

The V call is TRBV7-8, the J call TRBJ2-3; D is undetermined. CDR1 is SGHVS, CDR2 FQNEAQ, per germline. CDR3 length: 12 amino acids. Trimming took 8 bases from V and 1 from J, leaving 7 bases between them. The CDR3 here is CASARGTDTQYF. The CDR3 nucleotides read TGTGCCAGCGCTCGGGGCACAGATACGCAGTATTTT.

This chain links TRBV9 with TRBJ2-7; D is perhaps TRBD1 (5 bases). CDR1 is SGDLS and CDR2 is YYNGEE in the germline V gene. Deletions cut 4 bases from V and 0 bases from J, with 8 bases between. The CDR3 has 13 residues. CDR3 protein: CASSRGSSYEQYF. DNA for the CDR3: TGTGCCAGCAGCAGGGGCTCCTCCTACGAGCAGTACTTC.

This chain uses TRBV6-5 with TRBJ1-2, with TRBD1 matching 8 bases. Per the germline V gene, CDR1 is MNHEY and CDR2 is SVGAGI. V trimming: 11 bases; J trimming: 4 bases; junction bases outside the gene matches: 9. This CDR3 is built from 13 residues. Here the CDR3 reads CACKITGGYGYTF. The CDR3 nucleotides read TGTGCCTGCAAGATCACAGGGGGCTATGGCTACACCTTC.

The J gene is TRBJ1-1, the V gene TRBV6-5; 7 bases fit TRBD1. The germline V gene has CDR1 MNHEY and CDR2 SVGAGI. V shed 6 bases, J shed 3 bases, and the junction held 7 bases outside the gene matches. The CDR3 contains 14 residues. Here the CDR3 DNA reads TGTGCCAGCAGCTACAGGGGTTTGGACACTGAAGCTTTCTTT. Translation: CASSYRGLDTEAFF.

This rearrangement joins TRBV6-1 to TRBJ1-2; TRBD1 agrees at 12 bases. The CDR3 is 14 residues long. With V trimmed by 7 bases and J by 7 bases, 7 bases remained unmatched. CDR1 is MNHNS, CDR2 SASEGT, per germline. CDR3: CASNPGQGAGGYTF. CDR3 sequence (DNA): TGTGCCAGCAACCCGGGACAGGGGGCAGGTGGCTACACCTTC.

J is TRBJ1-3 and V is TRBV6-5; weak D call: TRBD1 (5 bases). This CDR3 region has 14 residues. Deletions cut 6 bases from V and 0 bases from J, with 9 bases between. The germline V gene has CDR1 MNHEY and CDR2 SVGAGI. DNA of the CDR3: TGTGCCAGCAGCAGGGCTTTCTCTGGAAACACCATATATTTT. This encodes CASSRAFSGNTIYF.

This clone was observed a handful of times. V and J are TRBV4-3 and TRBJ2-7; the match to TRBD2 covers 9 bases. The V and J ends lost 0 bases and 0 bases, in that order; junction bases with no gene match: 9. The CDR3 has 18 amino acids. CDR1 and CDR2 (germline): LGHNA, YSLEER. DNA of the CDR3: TGCGCCAGCAGCCAAGAATTCCAGCGGGAGGACCTCTCCTACGAGCAGTACTTC. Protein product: CASSQEFQREDLSYEQYF.

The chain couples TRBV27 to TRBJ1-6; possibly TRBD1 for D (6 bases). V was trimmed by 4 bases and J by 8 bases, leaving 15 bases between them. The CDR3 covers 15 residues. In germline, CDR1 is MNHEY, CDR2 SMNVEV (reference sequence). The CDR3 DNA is TGTGCCAGCAGTTCTCTGACAAGGGGGTATTCACCCCTCCACTTT. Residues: CASSSLTRGYSPLHF.

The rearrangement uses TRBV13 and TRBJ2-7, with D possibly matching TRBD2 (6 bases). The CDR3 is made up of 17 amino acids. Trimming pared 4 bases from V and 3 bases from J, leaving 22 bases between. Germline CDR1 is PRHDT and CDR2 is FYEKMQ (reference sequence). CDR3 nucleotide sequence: TGTGCCAGCAGCTCGGAGGGCGGGACGGAGAATAGCTACGAGCAGTACTTC. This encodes CASSSEGGTENSYEQYF. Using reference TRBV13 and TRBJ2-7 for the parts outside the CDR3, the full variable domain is AAGVIQSPRHLIKEKRETATLKCYPIPRHDTVYWYQQGPGQDPQFLISFYEKMQSDKGSIPDRFSAQQFSDYHSELNMSSLELGDSALYFCASSSEGGTENSYEQYFGPGTRLTVT.

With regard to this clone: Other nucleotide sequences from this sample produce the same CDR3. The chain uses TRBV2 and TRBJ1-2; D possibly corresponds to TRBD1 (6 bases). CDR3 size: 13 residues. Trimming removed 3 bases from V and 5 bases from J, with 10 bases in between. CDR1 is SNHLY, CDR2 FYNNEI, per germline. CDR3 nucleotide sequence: TGTGCCAGCAGTGACAGGGGTGGGTATGGCTACACCTTC. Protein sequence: CASSDRGGYGYTF.

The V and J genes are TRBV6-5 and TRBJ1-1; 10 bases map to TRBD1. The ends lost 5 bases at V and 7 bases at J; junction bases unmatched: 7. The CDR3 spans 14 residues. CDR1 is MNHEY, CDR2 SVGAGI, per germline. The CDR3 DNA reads TGTGCCAGCAGTGACGCCGGGACAGGGGTTGAAGCTTTCTTT. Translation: CASSDAGTGVEAFF.